Reported below is one T cell receptor (beta chain). In the same sample, other DNA sequences code for this CDR3. The table came from immunoSEQ multiplex PCR; TCRdb's copy has only in-frame clones and leaves some out. The data hold approximately 210,000 clones, with less than 90% observed a single time. The sample belongs to a study of blood T cell repertoires in COVID-19. The J segment lost 1 base and the V segment lost 2 bases, leaving 2 bases of the junction unmatched. The CDR3 extends over 14 amino acids. Germline V CDR1 and CDR2: SGHDT, YYEEEE. Sequencing input: peripheral blood. This TCR was recovered from a woman older than 75 with COVID-19, enrolled during active disease. The V gene is TRBV5-6, the J gene TRBJ2-5; 7 bases map to TRBD1. The CDR3 coding sequence is TGTGCCAGCAGCTTTAGACAGGGCCAAGAGACCCAGTACTTC. It yields the protein CASSFRQGQETQYF.